The clone carrying this T cell receptor beta chain has more than one count but fewer than ten. Cells stained for CD3, CD4, CD8, CD45RA and CD27 were sorted into four subsets. Both TRBC1 and TRBC2 were covered by a beta constant-region primer of two equimolar oligonucleotides. The ligated cDNA underwent four PCR rounds using SP2 and nested alpha and beta constant-region primers. TCRdb passed the UMI-ligation and nested PCR reads through MiXCR, listing each CDR3 protein once. The data contain roughly 130,000 distinct CDR3 sequences, 35% to 40% of them singletons. The record originates from a study of naive and memory T cell subsets. Trimming left V 6 bases short and J 4 bases short, with 3 bases between. This CDR3 region has 11 residues. Germline values: CDR1 MDHEN, CDR2 SYDVKM.

Specimen: central memory CD4+ T cells from blood. V gene TRBV28 combines with J gene TRBJ1-4; no clear D gene. This sequence was found in a human donor in good health. Written as DNA, the CDR3 is TGTGCCAGCAGCCTTAATGAAAAACTGTTTTTT. The encoded protein is CASSLNEKLFF.